This T cell receptor beta chain was captured in a study of blood T cell repertoires in COVID-19. Losses at the gene ends were 4 bases for V and 2 bases for J; bases not matched to a gene: 1. The CDR3 length is 13 residues. Looked up from germline, CDR1 is MGHRA and CDR2 is YSYEKL. The authors' processing: Reference gene primer amplification gave estimated nucleated cell counts. Sequencing used immunoSEQ multiplex PCR; TCRdb keeps in-frame clones, though not all of them. V and J calls plus clone size are reproduced from that table; the DNA served to infer D and trimming. The table includes around 480,000 clones, around 87% detected once.

The sequencing input was PBMCs or T cells enriched from blood (not recorded which). The receptor was isolated from a woman aged 18 to 35 who had recovered from COVID-19. This chain links TRBV4-1 with TRBJ1-2, with 7 nucleotides matching TRBD1. The CDR3 DNA sequence: TGCGCCAGCAGCCCGGACAGGAACTATGGCTACACCTTC. Protein product: CASSPDRNYGYTF.